This T cell receptor (beta chain) was obtained from a study of T cell responses to AZD1222 COVID-19 vaccine. Study details: Doses given second, at about 4 or about 12 weeks, were pooled. Study-level results: Only a handful of AZD1222 recipients tested seropositive at baseline. Distributed over spike, vaccine-associated CD4 TCRs predominated at 160-218 and 743-854. Repertoire sampling happened only post peak T cell response.

A note on this clone: Its antigen is currently unknown.

The CDR3 has 15 residues. The germline gives CDR1 DFQATT, CDR2 SNEGSKA (reference sequence). Unmatched junction bases numbered 12, after V lost 3 bases and J lost 5 bases. The method was immunoSEQ multiplex PCR; TCRdb's version includes in-frame clones alone and lacks a portion of them. The sample contains roughly 120,000 clones, 70% to 90% of which appear only once. This TCR derives from an adult in good health. Sequencing was performed on peripheral blood, taken on day 0 of AZD1222 vaccination. V and J are TRBV20-1 and TRBJ1-2; 7 bases map to TRBD1. The CDR3 sequence is CSASWTDRAGYGYTF. The CDR3, as DNA: TGCAGTGCTAGTTGGACAGACAGGGCAGGGTATGGCTACACCTTC.